The 21 T cell receptor beta chains below were found in one sample sequenced in a study of blood T cells in healthy people across ages. Primers used in a second PCR of about 7 to 12 cycles were a sample-barcoded 5' primer and a J-beta primer mix. TCRdb fed the 5' RACE reads into MiXCR, producing one record per CDR3 protein. The data contain some 900,000 distinct CDR3 sequences, around 48% of them seen just once; the ten biggest clones take up about an eighth. The sequenced sample was blood. These receptors all stem from a man between 25 and 39 years old in good health.

A few counts support this clonotype. The chain links TRBV20-1 to TRBJ1-1; 10 bases are a match to TRBD1. Germline assignment: CDR1 DFQATT and CDR2 SNEGSKA (reference sequence). The V gene end was trimmed by 5 bases and the J gene end by 4 bases; junction bases not matched to a gene: 4. This CDR3 region has 13 residues. CDR3 residues: CSAPRDRGTEAFF. The CDR3 DNA sequence: TGCAGTGCTCCCCGGGACAGGGGCACTGAAGCTTTCTTT.

The genes are TRBV20-1 and TRBJ2-5, with 8 bases matching TRBD2. The J call could be wrong; TRBJ2-7 is a better fit for the DNA end. The CDR3 consists of 14 residues. CDR1 is DFQATT and CDR2 is SNEGSKA in the germline V gene (reference sequence). This chain's CDR3 is CSAKSGTRLYEQYF. The CDR3 coding sequence is TGCAGTGCAAAGTCGGGGACTAGATTGTACGAGCAGTACTTC.

This clonotype was counted a few times. The chain couples TRBV15 to TRBJ2-1; no clear D. The CDR3 totals 16 residues. Trimming stripped 4 bases from V and 0 bases from J, with 13 bases between. Germline loops: CDR1 LNHNV, CDR2 YYDKDF (reference sequence). This CDR3 reads CATSNNGKSSYNEQFF. CDR3 nucleotide sequence: TGTGCCACCAGCAATAACGGAAAGAGCTCCTACAATGAGCAGTTCTTC.

A note on this clonotype: Given a much more abundant clone one base away, this may be a read error. V gene TRBV12-3 or TRBV12-4 combines with J gene TRBJ2-7; D possibly corresponds to TRBD1 (6 bases). V dropped 3 bases and J dropped 0 bases, with 12 bases sitting between them. This CDR3 contains 15 residues. CDR3 DNA: TGTGCCAGCAGTTTGACAGGATCAACCTCCTACGAGCAGTACTTC. This encodes CASSLTGSTSYEQYF.

The rearrangement links TRBV20-1 to TRBJ2-5, with 9 bases lining up with TRBD2. This CDR3 has 18 residues. Germline-derived CDR1 and CDR2 are DFQATT and SNEGSKA (reference sequence). The junction had 16 bases not matched to a gene; V was cut back by 3 bases and J by 2 bases. This CDR3 is CSARGPWVAGVKQETQYF. The CDR3 DNA follows: TGCAGTGCTAGGGGCCCTTGGGTAGCGGGGGTTAAACAAGAGACCCAGTACTTC.

This clonotype was counted between two and nine times. This chain uses TRBV4-1 with TRBJ2-7; no definite D call. From germline, CDR1 is MGHRA and CDR2 YSYEKL. This CDR3 spans 15 amino acids. Trimming shortened V by 0 bases and J by 3 bases, and 12 bases separated the two germline ends. This chain's CDR3 is CASSQENPAFYEQYF. The CDR3 nucleotides are TGCGCCAGCAGCCAAGAGAATCCGGCGTTCTACGAGCAGTACTTC.

This chain links TRBV12-3 or TRBV12-4 with TRBJ1-5; 11 bases are shared with TRBD1. The CDR3 contains 16 residues. V shed 4 bases and J 4 bases; nucleotides not matched to a gene: 6. The CDR3 protein is CASSWGQGVRNQPQHF. The CDR3, as DNA: TGTGCCAGCAGTTGGGGACAGGGGGTACGGAATCAGCCCCAGCATTTT.

The V and J genes are TRBV6-1 and TRBJ2-5, with D unclear. The germline gives CDR1 MNHNS, CDR2 SASEGT. Trimming shortened V by 8 bases and J by 3 bases, and 4 bases separated the two germline ends. The CDR3 length is 10 residues. The CDR3 DNA reads as TGTGCCAGCCTAAAAGAGACCCAGTACTTC. Its translation is CASLKETQYF.

This clonotype was seen more than once but under ten times. The chain couples TRBV12-3 or TRBV12-4 to TRBJ2-7, with 8 bases identical to TRBD1. CDR3 length equals 13 residues. With 7 bases clipped from V and 4 bases from J, the junction kept 6 bases outside the gene matches. The CDR3 DNA reads TGTGCCAGCATGTGGCAGGGGGCGTACGAGCAGTACTTC. Translating it yields CASMWQGAYEQYF.

V usage is TRBV6-6 and J usage is TRBJ1-1, with 11 bases aligning to TRBD1. From germline, CDR1 is MNHNY and CDR2 SVGAGI (reference sequence). This CDR3 comprises 15 residues. Trimming removed 6 bases from V and 6 bases from J; junction bases left unmatched: 9. DNA for the CDR3: TGTGCCAGCAGCCGCGGACAGGGGGCAGGGGCTGAAGCTTTCTTT. It is translated as CASSRGQGAGAEAFF.

Comments on this clonotype: An end of the junction does not agree with germline; a read error may underlie this. The chain carries TRBV2 and TRBJ2-3, with D tentatively TRBD2 (5 bases). The CDR3 has 14 amino acids. Germline CDR1 SNHLY, CDR2 FYNNEI. The CDR3 here is CVSSETRSTDTQYF. The CDR3 DNA reads TGTGTCAGCAGTGAAACTAGATCCACAGATACGCAGTATTTT.

The chain has TRBV6-1 and TRBJ1-6, with D unclear. The germline V gene has CDR1 MNHNS and CDR2 SASEGT. The CDR3 spans 18 residues. V was clipped by 3 bases and J by 0 bases, with 15 bases between them. The CDR3 DNA sequence: TGTGCCAGCAGTGATGGACGGGGAGAGAGCTCCTATAATTCACCCCTCCACTTT. Amino acids: CASSDGRGESSYNSPLHF.

The CDR3 DNA sequence: TGTGCCAGCAGCGTAGAAGCGACCGGGGAGCTGTTTTTT. Its translation is CASSVEATGELFF. V and J are TRBV9 and TRBJ2-2; D not certain. V was cut by 0 bases and J by 5 bases, with 5 bases left in between. Germline-derived CDR1 and CDR2 are SGDLS and YYNGEE. This CDR3 is built from 13 residues.

The chain is built from TRBV19 and TRBJ1-5; D is uncertain. This CDR3 is built from 14 residues. Germline lookup yields CDR1 LNHDA and CDR2 SQIVND (reference sequence). Trimming took off 5 bases at V and 7 bases at J, with 15 bases between the two ends. Here the CDR3 reads CASSGIEGIQPQHF. CDR3 DNA: TGTGCCAGTAGTGGCATCGAGGGTATCCAGCCCCAGCATTTT.

The gene calls are TRBV5-1 and TRBJ2-5, with a weak D call TRBD2 (5 bases). CDR3 length equals 13 residues. Trimming left V 4 bases short and J 9 bases short, with 16 bases between. CDR1 SGHRS and CDR2 YFSETQ come from the germline V gene. The CDR3 DNA is TGCGCCAGCAGCGTGGATCAAGAGAGGGCCCAGTACTTC. It codes for CASSVDQERAQYF.

This clonotype was counted only a few times. J is TRBJ2-7 and V is TRBV27; D possibly corresponds to TRBD2 (5 bases). V was trimmed by 9 bases and J by 2 bases, leaving 17 bases between them. The CDR3 sequence is 14 residues long. Germline V CDR1 and CDR2: MNHEY, SMNVEV (reference sequence). The CDR3 is CASSTAEETYEQYF. The CDR3 DNA reads as TGTGCCAGTAGTACTGCGGAGGAAACCTACGAGCAGTACTTC.

This clonotype was detected a few times. This chain connects TRBV20-1 to TRBJ1-2; perhaps TRBD1 as D (5 bases). The CDR3 sequence is 13 residues long. Between the trimmed V and J ends, which lost 2 bases and 4 bases, there was a span of 11 bases. Germline V lookup: CDR1 DFQATT, CDR2 SNEGSKA (reference sequence). The CDR3 spells CSARRTQLYGYTF. In nucleotides, the CDR3 is TGCAGTGCTAGAAGGACACAGCTCTATGGCTACACCTTC.

This clonotype has more than one count but fewer than ten. The rearrangement joins TRBV12-3 or TRBV12-4 to TRBJ2-5; unclear D gene. V lost 6 bases to trimming and J lost 3 bases, with 11 bases between them. This CDR3 has 13 amino acids. The CDR3 here is CASRGFGEETQYF. CDR3 bases: TGTGCCAGCAGGGGATTTGGCGAAGAGACCCAGTACTTC.

The chain has TRBV2 and TRBJ1-1, with a weak D call TRBD1 (6 bases). V dropped 6 bases and J dropped 5 bases, with 10 bases sitting between them. The germline V gene encodes CDR1 SNHLY and CDR2 FYNNEI. CDR3 length: 12 residues. As DNA, the CDR3 is TGTGCCAGCAGCACAGGGCCGACTGAAGCTTTCTTT. The encoded protein is CASSTGPTEAFF.

The rearrangement uses TRBV21-1 and TRBJ2-1; TRBD1, the D gene given by the table, was not confirmed from the DNA. TRBV21-1 corresponds to a pseudogene. There are 12 residues in the CDR3. The CDR3 bases are TGTGCCAGCAGCATACTGGGGGAGACCCGGTTCTTC. Translated: CASSILGETRFF.

The gene calls are TRBV6-1 and TRBJ2-7; D gene unclear. CDR3 length: 13 amino acids. V dropped 6 bases and J dropped 0 bases, with 9 bases sitting between them. Looked up from germline, CDR1 is MNHNS and CDR2 is SASEGT. The CDR3 sequence is CASRQTSSYEQYF. In DNA form, the CDR3 reads TGTGCCAGCAGACAAACAAGCTCCTACGAGCAGTACTTC.